This TCR beta chain emerged from a study of cytomegalovirus exposure and HLA in healthy donors. Findings and caveats of the study: Confirmation in vitro established that a few CMV-associated chains were specific for CMV antigens.

Both 60 Vbeta primers and 13 Jbeta primers went into the PCR. Profiling relied on immunoSEQ multiplex PCR, and the TCRdb table lists in-frame clones only, not all of them. The sample lists about 140,000 clones, roughly three fifths seen once, with approximately 1.8% in the top ten. As to this clone: The antigen is not known.

The CDR3 length is 11 residues. Trimming took 8 bases from V and 3 from J, leaving 10 bases between them. In germline, CDR1 is GTSNPN, CDR2 SVGIG (reference sequence). This receptor was identified in a male donor in good health and CMV-seronegative. V gene TRBV30 combines with J gene TRBJ2-5, with D possibly TRBD1 on 6 matching bases. The material sequenced was PBMCs. The CDR3 reads CAEGHKETQYF. CDR3 DNA sequence: TGTGCCGAGGGACACAAAGAGACCCAGTACTTC. The variable domain in full, completed from reference TRBV30 and TRBJ2-5, reads SQTIHQWPATLVQPVGSPLSLECTVEGTSNPNLYWYRQAAGRGLQLLFYSVGIGQISSEVPQNLSASRPQDRQFILSSKKLLLSDSGFYLCAEGHKETQYFGPGTRLLVL.